The 15 T cell receptor beta chains below were found in one sample sequenced in a study of cytotoxic CD8 clonotypes in ibrutinib-treated CLL. TCRdb keeps only in-frame clones here, not all; method: immunoSEQ multiplex PCR. The sample lists some 350,000 clones; about 61% were seen once. The starting material was PBMCs, obtained after 36 months of ibrutinib treatment. The receptors derive from a human donor with chronic lymphocytic leukemia.

J is TRBJ2-7 and V is TRBV9, with 10 bases aligning to TRBD2. This CDR3 has 14 residues. Germline V gene sequence: CDR1 SGDLS, CDR2 YYNGEE. J gave up 3 bases and V 4 bases, and 4 bases lay outside the gene matches. This CDR3 is CASSQREGFYEQYF. The CDR3 bases are TGTGCCAGCAGCCAGCGGGAGGGCTTCTACGAGCAGTACTTC.

This clone was counted a few times. CDR3 nucleotide sequence: TGTGCCAGCAGTTTTCTAGCGGGAGGAGTCTACGAGCAGTACTTC. Its protein product is CASSFLAGGVYEQYF. The chain combines TRBV27 with TRBJ2-7; TRBD2 aligns across 11 bases. Germline V CDR1 and CDR2: MNHEY, SMNVEV (reference sequence). V lost 3 bases to trimming and J lost 3 bases; unmatched junction nucleotides: 4. This CDR3 has 15 residues.

V usage is TRBV11-2 and J usage is TRBJ2-1; D is ambiguous. CDR1 is SGHAT and CDR2 is FQNNGV in the germline V gene. The CDR3 is 14 amino acids. With 2 bases removed from V and 2 bases from J, the gap between germline ends came to 7 bases. The CDR3 sequence is CASSLRATYNEQFF. CDR3 sequence (DNA): TGTGCCAGCAGCTTAAGGGCAACCTACAATGAGCAGTTCTTC.

The CDR3 region has the DNA TGTGCCAGCAAGAAATCAGGGCTAGATCAGCCCCAGCATTTT. Amino acids: CASKKSGLDQPQHF. The chain couples TRBV21-1 to TRBJ1-5; TRBD1 is taken as the D call from the table, unchecked against the DNA. TRBV21-1 is given as a pseudogene. The CDR3 sequence is 14 residues long.

The chain links TRBV6-1 to TRBJ1-2; TRBD1 matches at 9 bases. The germline CDR1 and CDR2 sequences are MNHNS and SASEGT. V dropped 4 bases and J dropped 5; count of bases not matched to a gene: 2. This CDR3 has 13 amino acids. CDR3 sequence: CASSGGTGYGYTF. In DNA form, the CDR3 reads TGTGCCAGCAGTGGGGGGACAGGGTATGGCTACACCTTC.

J is TRBJ2-1 and V is TRBV5-1; D possibly corresponds to TRBD2 (5 bases). Germline CDR1 SGHRS, CDR2 YFSETQ. V was pared by 0 bases and J by 3 bases, with 10 bases between. CDR3 length equals 15 residues. CDR3: CASSLGAGVYNEQFF. The DNA for the CDR3 is TGCGCCAGCAGCTTGGGGGCCGGGGTCTACAATGAGCAGTTCTTC.

The rearrangement uses TRBV10-3 and TRBJ2-5; D is perhaps TRBD2 (6 bases). The germline V gene has CDR1 ENHRY and CDR2 SYGVKD. Trimming took 0 bases from V and 4 from J, leaving 9 bases between them. This CDR3 spans 14 amino acids. The DNA for the CDR3 is TGTGCCATCAGTGAGTCGACTAGGAGAGAGACCCAGTACTTC. This translates into CAISESTRRETQYF.

The chain uses TRBV5-6 and TRBJ2-6; TRBD1 is a possible D gene (5 bases). Germline-derived CDR1 and CDR2 are SGHDT and YYEEEE. Trimming took off 3 bases at V and 2 bases at J, with 15 bases between the two ends. This CDR3 is built from 17 residues. This CDR3 is CASSYYRKGTGANVLTF. The CDR3 DNA reads TGTGCCAGCAGCTATTACAGGAAGGGTACTGGGGCCAACGTCCTGACTTTC.

The gene calls are TRBV18 and TRBJ2-7; weak D call: TRBD1 (6 bases). This CDR3 spans 13 amino acids. Germline V gene lookup returns CDR1 KGHSH and CDR2 LQKENI. V was cut by 4 bases and J by 2 bases, with 9 bases left in between. CDR3 bases: TGTGCCAGCTCACGACAGGAGACCTACGAGCAGTACTTC. It codes for CASSRQETYEQYF.

The chain joins TRBV5-1 to TRBJ1-2; D is uncertain. The CDR3 spans 13 residues. Trimming took off 4 bases at V and 2 bases at J, with 9 bases between the two ends. Germline V gene lookup returns CDR1 SGHRS and CDR2 YFSETQ. The CDR3 is CASSAGGNYGYTF. The CDR3 DNA reads TGCGCCAGCAGCGCAGGAGGGAACTATGGCTACACCTTC.

This clone came up a few times. This sequence joins TRBV29-1 and TRBJ2-3; TRBD2 matches 14 bases. Trimming at V came to 6 bases and at J to 4 bases, leaving 6 bases not matched to a gene. CDR1 is SQVTM, CDR2 ANQGSEA, per germline. The CDR3 totals 15 residues. The CDR3 coding sequence is TGCAGCGTCAGGACTAGCGGGGGGCAGTCAGATACGCAGTATTTT. Protein: CSVRTSGGQSDTQYF.

This clone was counted only a few times. This chain joins TRBV15 and TRBJ2-1; perhaps TRBD1 as D (5 bases). Germline V gene lookup returns CDR1 LNHNV and CDR2 YYDKDF (reference sequence). This CDR3 spans 13 amino acids. V dropped 5 bases and J dropped 3 bases, with 8 bases sitting between them. The CDR3, as DNA: TGTGCCACCAGCCAGGGTTTCTACAATGAGCAGTTCTTC. Translated: CATSQGFYNEQFF.

The chain recombines TRBV25-1 with TRBJ1-6; 8 nucleotides match TRBD1. Germline-derived CDR1 and CDR2 are MGHDK and SYGVNS. The CDR3 covers 17 residues. Trimming at V came to 4 bases and at J to 2 bases, leaving 7 bases not matched to a gene. The CDR3: CASSATTGVTYNSPLHF. The CDR3 bases are TGTGCCAGCAGTGCAACGACAGGGGTAACCTATAATTCACCCCTCCACTTT.

This clone occurred once. The chain uses TRBV10-3 and TRBJ1-1; TRBD1 aligns across 7 bases. This CDR3 contains 14 residues. Losses at the gene ends were 9 bases for V and 0 bases for J; bases not matched to a gene: 7. Germline CDR1 and CDR2: ENHRY and SYGVKD. The CDR3, as DNA: TGTGCCATTCAGACAGGGCGCATGAACACTGAAGCTTTCTTT. Its translation: CAIQTGRMNTEAFF.

V and J are TRBV6-1 and TRBJ2-4; D not certain. Trimming left V 7 bases short and J 0 bases short, with 10 bases between. The germline gives CDR1 MNHNS, CDR2 SASEGT. The CDR3 sequence is 14 residues long. The CDR3: CASNSEIAKNIQYF. DNA for the CDR3: TGTGCCAGCAATTCTGAAATAGCCAAAAACATTCAGTACTTC.